A single sample is the source of the 4 T cell receptor beta chains below, sequenced in a study of T cell responses to AZD1222 COVID-19 vaccine. Some clones are missing from TCRdb's copy, which holds only in-frame ones; the method was immunoSEQ multiplex PCR. The repertoire has some 61,000 clones, about 90% of them found once; the top ten carry about 18%. The sequenced sample was peripheral blood, obtained on day 0 of AZD1222 vaccination. These receptors originate from an adult in good health.

The rearrangement links TRBV9 to TRBJ1-3; D perhaps matches TRBD1 (5 bases). Germline V gives CDR1 SGDLS, CDR2 YYNGEE. With 5 bases removed from V and 6 bases from J, the gap between germline ends came to 18 bases. The CDR3 spans 15 residues. The CDR3, as DNA: TGTGCCAGCAGTCCATTGGGGACTCAAGTAAACACCATATATTTT. This codes for CASSPLGTQVNTIYF.

The chain is built from TRBV27 and TRBJ2-5; D is ambiguous. V shed 3 bases and J shed 1 base, with 9 bases lying between them. The CDR3 extends over 14 amino acids. CDR1 and CDR2 from the germline V gene are MNHEY and SMNVEV (reference sequence). The CDR3 region is CASSLHARQETQYF. Here the CDR3 DNA reads TGTGCCAGCAGTTTGCACGCGCGCCAAGAGACCCAGTACTTC.

The J gene is TRBJ1-5, the V gene TRBV6-5; 7 bases match TRBD1. V lost 6 bases, J lost 7 bases, and 9 bases stayed unmatched. The CDR3 covers 14 residues. Germline loops: CDR1 MNHEY, CDR2 SVGAGI. CDR3 amino acids: CASRGTGEGQPQHF. CDR3 sequence (DNA): TGTGCCAGCAGAGGAACAGGGGAAGGCCAGCCCCAGCATTTT.

The chain joins TRBV7-3 to TRBJ2-2, with a tentative D call TRBD2 (5 bases). Germline CDR1 reads SGHTA; CDR2 reads FQGTGA. V shed 0 bases and J shed 3 bases, with 8 bases lying between them. The CDR3 covers 15 residues. In DNA form, the CDR3 reads TGTGCCAGCAGCTTAACTGGACTCGACACCGGGGAGCTGTTTTTT. Protein sequence: CASSLTGLDTGELFF.